The text below deals with one T cell receptor (beta chain). TCRdb keeps only in-frame clones here, not all; method: immunoSEQ multiplex PCR. This sample carries more than 550,000 clones, approximately 87% of them seen once, and the ten largest clones take just under 0.0095%. This entry belongs to a study of shared T cell receptors in the human thymus. This CDR3 spans 16 amino acids. Between the trimmed V and J ends, which lost 3 bases and 0 bases, there was a span of 13 bases. CDR1 and CDR2 (germline): SGHRS, YFSETQ. The data also belong to a second study, concerning human thymus T cells. That publication notes: Thymic samples were excised during corrective heart operations. Across thymic and blood repertoires, the usage of V and J genes appeared to be biased. Among unrelated individuals, related research reported thymic repertoires that overlapped highly.

This clonotype was sampled from a boy younger than two with a congenital heart defect. This chain uses TRBV5-1 with TRBJ1-3; weak D call: TRBD1 (5 bases). What was sequenced was thymocytes. The CDR3 coding sequence is TGCGCCAGCAGCTGGGAGGGACCTAACTCTGGAAACACCATATATTTT. Protein: CASSWEGPNSGNTIYF. Complete variable domain (other parts from reference TRBV5-1 and TRBJ1-3): KAGVTQTPRYLIKTRGQQVTLSCSPISGHRSVSWYQQTPGQGLQFLFEYFSETQRNKGNFPGRFSGRQFSNSRSEMNVSTLELGDSALYLCASSWEGPNSGNTIYFGEGSWLTVV.